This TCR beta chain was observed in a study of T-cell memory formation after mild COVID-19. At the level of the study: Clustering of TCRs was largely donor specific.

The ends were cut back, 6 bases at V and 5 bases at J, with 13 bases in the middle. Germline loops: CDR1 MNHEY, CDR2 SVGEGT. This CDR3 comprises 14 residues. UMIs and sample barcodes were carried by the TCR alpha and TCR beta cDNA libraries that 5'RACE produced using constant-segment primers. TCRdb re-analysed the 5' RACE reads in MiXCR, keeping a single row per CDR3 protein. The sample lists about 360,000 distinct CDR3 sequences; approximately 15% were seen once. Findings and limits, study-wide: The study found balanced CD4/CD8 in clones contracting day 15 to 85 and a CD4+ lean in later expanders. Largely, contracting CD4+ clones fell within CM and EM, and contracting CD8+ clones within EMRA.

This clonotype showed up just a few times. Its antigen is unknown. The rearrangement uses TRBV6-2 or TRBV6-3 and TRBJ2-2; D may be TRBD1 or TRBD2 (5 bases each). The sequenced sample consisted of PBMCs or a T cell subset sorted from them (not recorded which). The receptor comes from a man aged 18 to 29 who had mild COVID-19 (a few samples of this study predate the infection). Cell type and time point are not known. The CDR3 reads CASSSVGETGELFF. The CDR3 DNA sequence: TGTGCCAGCAGCTCCGTGGGGGAGACCGGGGAGCTGTTTTTT.